Here is one T cell receptor beta chain with its context. This clone is medium-sized (0.01 to 0.1%). It has no known antigen specificity. No much larger clone exists at a distance of one base, and base qualities are not known. There are 12 amino acids in the CDR3, from cysteine to phenylalanine inclusive. The read is trimmed to its CDR3 DNA, 36 bases read in frame from base 1. V and J lose 5 bases and 2 bases, and a span of 8 bases separates them. The germline V gene supplies CDR1 SGHRS and CDR2 YFSETQ. The immunoSEQ Assay, which uses bias-controlled multiplex PCR amplification of genomic DNA, was used to profile TCRbeta CDR3 regions. The original pipeline was this. To quantify the absolute abundance of each unique TCRbeta CDR3 region, the sequences were collapsed and filtered. Two models were used to test differential abundance: a binomial model (Fisher-equivalent) and a beta-binomial model that adds time-dependent variance fitted from healthy donors. Clones with fewer than 5 combined templates were excluded, and clones with Benjamini-Hochberg FDR below 0.01 were called differentially abundant. Using the form v = (b*log(k)+a)^2, the beta-binomial variance was modeled as a function of the total template count across the two samples. What TCRdb holds here is the immuneACCESS table cut down to in-frame rearrangements. Part of the clones is not present; checked against another copy, under half of the missing clones reflect an unresolved V gene, and the others are unexplained. V and J calls and clone size follow that table, whereas D and trimming were derived from the DNA. The sample contains roughly 100,000 clones, almost 90% of them found a single time. About 4.2% of the sample belongs to the ten largest clones.

During the collection period, no infections or other immune events were recorded for the healthy donors. Healthy-donor blood repertoires served as a training cohort to calibrate time-dependent variance in a beta-binomial model of T-cell clone differential abundance. The training cohort included around ten healthy donors, of whom 3 were female and 7 were male. An age range of about 29 to 70 years, with an average of 43 years, was recorded for the donors. Whole blood was collected from each healthy donor at three time points spaced approximately 2 weeks apart and obtained from a commercial supplier. Genomic DNA was extracted from unsorted whole blood for immunosequencing. The data were taken from a study of identifying expanded T cells in peripheral blood (dated by TCRdb to the late 2010s). Context from the whole study: Technical replicates were generated by sequencing separate aliquots of the same genomic DNA pool, and four replicates were compared pairwise.

Summary of the overall study and its limitations: Variance in clone template counts between approximately two-week samples significantly increased with total template count across all healthy donors. Between technical replicates the binomial model flagged approximately 1.2 differentially abundant clones, whereas over about two weeks the binomial model flagged about 15 and over approximately 4 weeks 19 to 20. The authors expected that over much longer intervals, such as months to years, biological variance in healthy repertoires might increase even further. Across all healthy-donor time intervals, the beta-binomial model significantly lowered both the number of clones called differentially abundant and the false-positive rate.

This receptor was taken from a person aged 18-70 years in good health. The material sequenced was blood. The chain links TRBV5-1 with TRBJ2-7, with no reliable assignment of the D segment. CDR3 reads: CASSLSAYEQYF. The bases read TGCGCCAGCAGTCTTTCAGCCTACGAGCAGTACTTC.